The clone carrying this T cell receptor (beta chain) was seen ten or more times. This record comes from a study of Graves' ophthalmopathy and Graves' hyperthyroidism. Whole-study context: Blood was drawn at initial diagnosis, before any treatment.

The CDR3 runs to 13 residues. Germline loops: CDR1 LNHDA, CDR2 SQIVND (reference sequence). J was trimmed by 10 bases and V by 4 bases; bases with no gene match: 6. Using RNA transcripts, the TCR beta CDR3 regions were amplified. HTBI-primed first-round RT-PCR preceded second-round multiplex PCR. TCRdb called the multiplex PCR reads again in MiXCR, with one record for every CDR3 protein. The sample records 740,000 or so distinct CDR3 sequences, roughly 40% being singletons. Patients were excluded if they had other autoimmune diseases or uncontrolled infections, and likewise if pregnancy or lactation applied. Diagnosis relied on clinical symptoms, serum thyroxine, TRAb, thyroid ultrasound and orbital computed tomography.

The clonotype originates from an adult man with Graves' ophthalmopathy. The chain joins TRBV19 to TRBJ1-1; 10 bases map to TRBD1. Material for sequencing was peripheral blood. The CDR3, as DNA: TGTGCCAGTAGTAACCGGGACAGGGGAAGAGCTTTCTTT. This gives the protein CASSNRDRGRAFF.